This TCR beta chain was profiled in a study of T-cell reconstitution after alpha-beta-depleted transplantation in children. Whole-study results and caveats: Newly produced T cells mostly accounted for T-cell counts and diversity one year post-transplant. Roughly two months post-transplant, alpha-beta T cells reportedly originated from several hundred graft clones that had expanded.

Germline assignment: CDR1 SNHLY and CDR2 FYNNEI. The CDR3 covers 14 residues. Trimming pared 5 bases from V and 0 bases from J, leaving 10 bases between. TCRbeta library preparation incorporated unique molecular identifiers. TCRdb analysed the PCR reads with MiXCR anew, one entry per CDR3 protein. This table has about 250,000 distinct CDR3 sequences, more than 20% appearing once. About this clonotype: Its antigen is not identified.

The gene calls are TRBV2 and TRBJ1-2; TRBD1 is a possible D gene (6 bases). The input for sequencing was PBMCs, mostly from graft donor cells, taken 360 days after TCRalphabeta/CD19-depleted stem cell transplant. The TCR originated in a female patient aged 2-10 years who had a stem cell transplant for congenital amegakaryocytic thrombocytopenia, so the T cells may come from the graft donor. CDR3 sequence: CASSKDSSNYGYTF. CDR3 in DNA: TGTGCCAGCAGTAAGGACAGCTCTAACTATGGCTACACCTTC.